This TCR beta chain appears in the sequencing data of a study of blood T cell repertoires in COVID-19 (dated by TCRdb to the early 2020s). For the study in its entirety: Collaborator samples came from the United States, Italy and Spain and covered acute and convalescent phases of COVID-19. Where HLA class I and class II types were available, the types were taken from metadata supplied by the sample provider, not from assay-based typing. The repertoires were released in a freely available public database intended as a resource for research on the immune response to SARS-CoV-2. The prospective study material was composed of cDNA or gDNA derived from T cells, B-cell-depleted T cells, or PBMCs. Nearly every sample came with metadata listing a de-identified subject ID, COVID-19 status, age in years and sex. The dataset comprised deeply sampled blood TCRbeta repertoires from subjects exposed to, actively infected with, or recovered from COVID-19. The samples were drawn from the first 160 participants of the ongoing ImmuneRACE study and from 950 to 1,500 subjects provided by 6 global collaborators.

TCRbeta CDR3 regions were amplified from genomic DNA using the immunoSEQ Assay, a bias-controlled multiplex PCR. On the study's bioinformatics: The number of nucleated cells in each sample was estimated by amplification of reference gene primers within the assay. To quantify the absolute abundance of each unique TCRbeta CDR3 rearrangement, sequence reads were collapsed and filtered. For each sample, productive Simpson clonality was calculated as the square root of Simpson's diversity index over productive rearrangements. TCRdb took over this immuneACCESS table, retaining in-frame rearrangements with V and J assigned. Such tables are incomplete; in checked studies, under half of the missing clones stem from an unresolved V gene, and the remainder is unexplained. Clone size and the V and J calls come from that table; the DNA yielded D and trimming. The sample table contains almost 250,000 clones; only one count was recorded for about 89% of them. The ten top clones hold about 4% of the sample.

Spanning cysteine to phenylalanine, the CDR3 consists of 18 amino acids. Only the CDR3 DNA is retained, 54 bases long and in frame from the first base. V and J are trimmed by 3 bases and 4 bases, and the gene matches miss 17 bases of the junction. The germline V gene (reference sequence) provides CDR1 LNHDA and CDR2 SQIVND. A note on this clone: Its recognized antigen is unknown. Base-call qualities are not available, and no considerably larger clone is one nucleotide away.

Participants in the prospective study were enrolled through a virtual design, were aged about 18 to 100 years, and lived in 20 to 30 United States geographic areas. In the prospective study, cohorts were assigned on the basis of participant-reported clinical history obtained from a screening survey and a study questionnaire. Recovered participants in ImmuneRACE Cohort 3 were defined by two consecutive negative NP/OP PCR tests, clearance by a healthcare professional, or resolution of symptoms. Each participant in the prospective study had whole blood, serum and a nasopharyngeal or oropharyngeal swab collected by mobile phlebotomists. Additional blood draws and questionnaires over an approximately two-month period could optionally be provided by prospective study participants. Before DNA extraction, prospective study blood samples were shipped either frozen or at room temperature. Study-level results and caveats: Clinical and demographic metadata were provided uncurated, with the amount varying by source and participant.

This sequence was found in a young woman who had recovered from COVID-19. Sequencing was performed on PBMCs or T cells enriched from blood (not recorded which). The sequence joins TRBV19 to TRBJ2-7; TRBD1 fits 8 bases in the junction. In nucleotide form, the sequence is TGTGCCAGTAGTATTACCCTTTCGCAGGGGGCGTCTACGTACGAGCAGTACTTC. This sequence encodes CASSITLSQGASTYEQYF.